What follows are 13 T cell receptor beta chains derived from one specimen sequenced in a study of a mutant IDH1 vaccine in newly diagnosed glioma. This sample's time point: baseline, week 1 (first vaccination visit). Treatment described: pre-vaccination baseline after standard-of-care therapy. Some clones are missing from TCRdb's copy, which holds only in-frame ones; the method was immunoSEQ multiplex PCR. The data contain around 59,000 clones, 75% to 95% of them singletons. The specimen was PBMCs, collected from a glioma patient treated with radiotherapy, temozolomide or both. These TCRs come from a man aged 45-65 years with glioma.

The chain couples TRBV27 to TRBJ2-2; D is uncertain. The CDR3 is 13 amino acids. Germline CDR1 MNHEY, CDR2 SMNVEV (reference sequence). The V and J ends lost 5 bases and 1 base respectively, with 5 bases between them. CDR3 coding DNA: TGTGCCAGCAGTAACAAGAACACCGGGGAGCTGTTTTTT. Protein: CASSNKNTGELFF.

The rearrangement joins TRBV5-1 to TRBJ2-3; TRBD2 aligns across 13 bases. Germline V lookup: CDR1 SGHRS, CDR2 YFSETQ. V lost 5 bases and J lost 6; bases outside the gene matches: 9. The CDR3 spans 16 residues. This chain's CDR3 is CASSQGLAGVFDTQYF. For the CDR3, the DNA is TGCGCCAGCAGTCAAGGACTAGCGGGAGTGTTTGATACGCAGTATTTT.

V is TRBV21-1 and J is TRBJ2-4; the table's D gene call, TRBD2, was not cross checked with the DNA. TRBV21-1 is deemed a pseudogene. This CDR3 region has 11 residues. CDR3 coding DNA: TGTGCCACGGGGGCCAAAAACATTCAGTACTTC. It encodes CATGAKNIQYF.

With regard to this clone: At one end the junction does not follow the germline gene, possibly because of a read error. This sequence joins TRBV5-5 and TRBJ1-1; 7 bases agree with TRBD1. Germline V gene lookup returns CDR1 SGHKS and CDR2 YYEKEE (reference sequence). This CDR3 region has 15 residues. CDR3 nucleotide sequence: TGTGCCAGCAGCCTCCGGGACAGTAAAAACAATGAAGCTTTCTTT. Residues: CASSLRDSKNNEAFF.

The chain links TRBV4-1 to TRBJ2-3, with 8 nucleotides matching TRBD1. From germline, CDR1 is MGHRA and CDR2 YSYEKL. The CDR3 is 16 amino acids. V gave up 1 base and J gave up 5 bases; unmatched junction bases: 8. The CDR3 spells CASSQGAGGTGDTQYF. The CDR3 coding sequence is TGCGCCAGCAGCCAAGGGGCAGGGGGCACGGGAGATACGCAGTATTTT.

This sequence joins TRBV4-1 and TRBJ1-5; unclear D gene. The germline V gene encodes CDR1 MGHRA and CDR2 YSYEKL. CDR3 length: 19 residues. The V and J ends lost 1 base and 5 bases respectively, with 24 bases between them. The CDR3 coding sequence is TGCGCCAGCAGCCAAGCCCCCCCCGTTGGGAGTTTGGCGGATCAGCCCCAGCATTTT. Its translation is CASSQAPPVGSLADQPQHF.

The chain links TRBV28 to TRBJ1-1; no clear D. The CDR3 contains 12 residues. V was trimmed by 8 bases and J by 1 base, leaving 8 bases between them. Germline-derived CDR1 and CDR2 are MDHEN and SYDVKM. CDR3 sequence: CASFTRNTEAFF. The DNA for the CDR3 is TGTGCCAGCTTCACCCGGAACACTGAAGCTTTCTTT.

This clone occurred once. Different DNA sequences within this sample yield the same CDR3. The CDR3 DNA is TGTGCCAGTAGAGATAGCAATCAGCCCCAGCATTTT. This translates into CASRDSNQPQHF. The V call is TRBV19, the J call TRBJ1-5; D gene uncertain. CDR1 is LNHDA and CDR2 is SQIVND in the germline V gene (reference sequence). Trimming removed 6 bases from V and 0 bases from J, with 3 bases in between. This CDR3 has 12 amino acids.

This clone showed up just once. This chain links TRBV6-1 with TRBJ1-5; 8 nucleotides line up with TRBD1. Per the germline V gene, CDR1 is MNHNS and CDR2 is SASEGT. CDR3 size: 19 residues. V shed 3 bases, J shed 4 bases, and the junction held 17 bases outside the gene matches. DNA for the CDR3: TGTGCCAGCAGTGACGGCTATCGGGGCAGGGGGCGAGGGAATCAGCCCCAGCATTTT. Translated, it gives CASSDGYRGRGRGNQPQHF.

This chain joins TRBV5-1 and TRBJ1-2; weak D call: TRBD1 (5 bases). Germline-derived CDR1 and CDR2 are SGHRS and YFSETQ. There are 15 residues in the CDR3. V dropped 4 bases and J dropped 0 bases, with 13 bases sitting between them. The CDR3 DNA reads as TGCGCCAGCAGCCCTGGGACGGATACTAACTATGGCTACACCTTC. Residues: CASSPGTDTNYGYTF.

The chain joins TRBV11-2 to TRBJ2-7, with TRBD2 matching 11 bases. The CDR3 is made up of 14 amino acids. Germline V gene sequence: CDR1 SGHAT, CDR2 FQNNGV. The ends lost 6 bases at V and 1 base at J; junction bases unmatched: 2. The CDR3 spells CASRLAGVSYEQYF. The CDR3 DNA reads TGTGCCAGCAGACTAGCGGGAGTATCCTACGAGCAGTACTTC.

The V and J genes are TRBV21-1 and TRBJ1-5. TRBV21-1 is a pseudogene locus. The CDR3 contains 18 residues. Here the CDR3 DNA reads TGTGCCAGCAGCATGGGGGACCGGACCCCGCATAGCAATCAGCCCCAGCATTTT. This translates into CASSMGDRTPHSNQPQHF.

This clone was counted a single time. This sequence joins TRBV6-4 and TRBJ2-3; D may be TRBD1 or TRBD2 (5 bases each). Germline CDR1 reads MRHNA; CDR2 reads SNTAGT. V lost 5 bases to trimming and J lost 5 bases, with 8 bases between them. This CDR3 is built from 12 residues. The CDR3 region has the DNA TGTGCCAGCAGTATGGGGGTAGATACGCAGTATTTT. This sequence encodes CASSMGVDTQYF.